The next 8 T cell receptor beta chains were all read from a single sample in a study of technical replicates of blood from four donors listed by TCRdb under 2017. Receptor libraries were prepared by the immunoSEQ multiplex PCR assay. TCRdb re-hosts the immuneACCESS table, in-frame sequences only. Its copies lack some clones; in the studies checked, an unresolved V gene accounts for under half of them, and the cause for the rest is not known. For this sample the table gives 100,000 or so clones, of which around 95% were detected only once. The top ten hold around 0.21% of the sample. The sequencing input was T cells isolated from PBMCs. These receptor sequences come from a human donor in good health.

The CDR3 spells CASSLATWGGSGNTIYF. Written as DNA, the CDR3 is TGCGCCAGCAGCTTGGCCACGTGGGGAGGCTCTGGAAACACCATATATTTT. The J gene is TRBJ1-3, the V gene TRBV5-1; the D is unclear. The germline gives CDR1 SGHRS, CDR2 YFSETQ. The V end was cut by 0 bases, the J end by 0 bases, with 13 bases between. This CDR3 has 17 residues.

Details on this clone: One junction end does not reproduce the germline sequence, and a read error may be involved. This chain uses TRBV7-7 with TRBJ2-2, with 7 bases identical to TRBD1. This CDR3 has 14 residues. Germline loops: CDR1 SSHAT, CDR2 FNYEAQ (reference sequence). CDR3 sequence: CASSSTGFGGELFF. Here the CDR3 DNA reads TGTGCTAGCAGCTCGACAGGGTTTGGCGGGGAGCTGTTTTTT.

The chain couples TRBV5-4 to TRBJ2-3, with no clear D. V lost 1 base, J lost 1 base, and 13 bases lay in between. This CDR3 region has 16 residues. Germline values: CDR1 SGHNT, CDR2 YYREEE (reference sequence). CDR3 region: CASSLYTFRGTDTQYF. DNA for the CDR3: TGTGCCAGCAGCTTGTATACCTTTCGAGGCACAGATACGCAGTATTTT.

This rearrangement joins TRBV14 to TRBJ1-4; 10 bases fit TRBD1. The germline V gene encodes CDR1 SGHDN and CDR2 FVKESK. Trimming cost V 3 bases and J 8 bases; bases outside gene matches: 15. CDR3 length equals 18 residues. The CDR3 region is CASSQTGTGESTFEKLFF. CDR3 coding DNA: TGTGCCAGCAGCCAGACCGGGACAGGGGAGTCTACGTTCGAAAAACTGTTTTTT.

This chain joins TRBV6-5 and TRBJ1-4; D is unresolved. The V gene lost 6 bases and the J gene lost 5 bases, with 4 bases spanning the gap. Germline V gene sequence: CDR1 MNHEY, CDR2 SVGAGI. The CDR3 runs to 11 residues. CDR3 bases: TGTGCCAGCAGGCAGAATGAAAAACTGTTTTTT. Translating it yields CASRQNEKLFF.

This clone was recorded once. The CDR3 region is CASSVAFGDSQYNSPLHF. In nucleotides, the CDR3 is TGTGCCAGCAGCGTAGCTTTTGGGGACAGCCAATATAATTCACCCCTCCACTTT. J is TRBJ1-6 and V is TRBV9; 7 bases agree with TRBD1. J was trimmed by 4 bases and V by 0 bases; bases with no gene match: 10. The germline V gene encodes CDR1 SGDLS and CDR2 YYNGEE. The CDR3 runs to 18 residues.

The rearrangement links TRBV5-6 to TRBJ2-5, with 9 bases fitting TRBD2. CDR1 and CDR2 from the germline V gene are SGHDT and YYEEEE. The ends lost 3 bases at V and 2 bases at J; junction bases unmatched: 5. There are 15 residues in the CDR3. In DNA form, the CDR3 reads TGTGCCAGCAGCTCCTGGGCGGGGGGGCAAGAGACCCAGTACTTC. This gives the protein CASSSWAGGQETQYF.

The V and J genes are TRBV7-6 and TRBJ2-5; TRBD2 matches at 10 bases. CDR3 length equals 16 residues. Germline lookup yields CDR1 SGHVS and CDR2 FNYEAQ. Unmatched junction bases numbered 8, after V lost 0 bases and J lost 7 bases. The CDR3 loop reads CASSLASLAGATTQYF. Here the CDR3 DNA reads TGTGCCAGCAGCTTAGCGTCCCTAGCGGGGGCAACGACCCAGTACTTC.